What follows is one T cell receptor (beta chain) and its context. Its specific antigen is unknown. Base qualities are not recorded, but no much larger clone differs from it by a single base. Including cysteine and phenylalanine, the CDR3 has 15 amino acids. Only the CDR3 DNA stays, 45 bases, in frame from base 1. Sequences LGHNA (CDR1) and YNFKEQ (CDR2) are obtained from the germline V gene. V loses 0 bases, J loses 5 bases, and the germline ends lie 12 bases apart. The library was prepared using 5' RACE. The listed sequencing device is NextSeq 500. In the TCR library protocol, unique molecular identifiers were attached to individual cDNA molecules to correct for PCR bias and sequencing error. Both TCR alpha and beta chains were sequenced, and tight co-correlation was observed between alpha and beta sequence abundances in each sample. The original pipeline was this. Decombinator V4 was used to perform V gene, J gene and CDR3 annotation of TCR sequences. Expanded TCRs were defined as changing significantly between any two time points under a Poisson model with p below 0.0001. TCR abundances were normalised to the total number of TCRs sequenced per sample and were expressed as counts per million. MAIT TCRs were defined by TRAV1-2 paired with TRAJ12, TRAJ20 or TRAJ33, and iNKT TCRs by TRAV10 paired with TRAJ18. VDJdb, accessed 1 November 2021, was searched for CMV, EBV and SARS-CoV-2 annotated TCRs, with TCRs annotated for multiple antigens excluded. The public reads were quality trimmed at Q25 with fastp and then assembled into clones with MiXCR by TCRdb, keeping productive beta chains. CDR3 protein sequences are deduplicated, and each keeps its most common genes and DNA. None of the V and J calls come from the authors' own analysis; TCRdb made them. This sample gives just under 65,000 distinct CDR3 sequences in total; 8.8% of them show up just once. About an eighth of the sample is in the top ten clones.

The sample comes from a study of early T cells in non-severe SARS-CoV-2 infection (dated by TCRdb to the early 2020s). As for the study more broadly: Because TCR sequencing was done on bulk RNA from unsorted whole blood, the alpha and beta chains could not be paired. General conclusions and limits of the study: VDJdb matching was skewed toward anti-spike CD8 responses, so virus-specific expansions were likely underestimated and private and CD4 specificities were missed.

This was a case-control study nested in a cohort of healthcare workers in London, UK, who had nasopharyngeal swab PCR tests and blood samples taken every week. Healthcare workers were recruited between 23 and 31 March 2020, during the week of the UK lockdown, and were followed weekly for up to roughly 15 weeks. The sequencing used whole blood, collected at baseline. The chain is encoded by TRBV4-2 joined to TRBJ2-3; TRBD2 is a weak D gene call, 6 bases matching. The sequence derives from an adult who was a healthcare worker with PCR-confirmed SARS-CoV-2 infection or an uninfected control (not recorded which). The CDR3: CASSQEEGTGDTQYF. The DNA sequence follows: TGTGCCAGCAGCCAAGAGGAGGGTACGGGAGATACGCAGTATTTT.